A selection of T cell receptor beta chains follows, all from one sample in a study of T cell repertoires in cytomegalovirus infection. TCRdb used MiXCR to reprocess the reads, holding one entry per CDR3 protein. The sample lists approximately 140,000 distinct CDR3 sequences, approximately 8.8% occurring once. Sample: PBMCs. These TCRs come from a human donor in good health (CMV status not recorded). Some clones in this sample may be carry-over from other donors' samples. Each CDR3 is given with its conserved first and last residue. A D gene is named only where the DNA matches it firmly. Size is omitted from some rows. Given values are once, few, many or a class for expanded clones.

v_gene: TRBV5-8; j_gene: TRBJ2-7; abundance: many; d_gene: .; CDR3aa: CASSPRTEEQYF; CDR3nt: TGTGCCAGCAGCCCAAGGACAGAGGAGCAGTACTTC
v_gene: TRBV19; j_gene: TRBJ1-5; abundance: many; d_gene: .; CDR3aa: CASSSPGVAGEPQHF; CDR3nt: TGTGCCAGTAGTTCACCGGGAGTCGCAGGAGAGCCCCAGCATTTT
v_gene: TRBV9; j_gene: TRBJ1-2; abundance: few; d_gene: TRBD1; CDR3aa: CASSVEDRGHGYTF; CDR3nt: TGTGCCAGCAGCGTAGAGGACAGGGGGCACGGCTACACCTTC
v_gene: TRBV29-1; j_gene: TRBJ2-7; abundance: .; d_gene: TRBD1; CDR3aa: CSVDLGQGFYEQYF; CDR3nt: TGCAGCGTTGATCTAGGACAGGGATTCTACGAGCAGTACTTC
v_gene: TRBV6-1; j_gene: TRBJ2-1; abundance: many; d_gene: .; CDR3aa: CASRQGLSYNEQFF; CDR3nt: TGTGCCAGCAGGCAGGGGCTGTCCTACAATGAGCAGTTCTTC
v_gene: TRBV7-2; j_gene: TRBJ2-7; abundance: many; d_gene: TRBD2; CDR3aa: CASSRTSGGSYEQYF; CDR3nt: TGTGCCAGCAGCCGGACTAGCGGGGGGTCCTACGAGCAGTACTTC
v_gene: TRBV5-1; j_gene: TRBJ2-3; abundance: few; d_gene: TRBD1; CDR3aa: CASSSTGGADTQYF; CDR3nt: TGCGCCAGCAGCTCGACAGGGGGGGCAGATACGCAGTATTTT
v_gene: TRBV28; j_gene: TRBJ1-2; abundance: many; d_gene: .; CDR3aa: CASSLNAGIYGYTF; CDR3nt: TGTGCCAGCAGTTTAAACGCAGGGATCTATGGCTACACCTTC
v_gene: TRBV7-2; j_gene: TRBJ2-7; abundance: many; d_gene: .; CDR3aa: CASSLSAREQYF; CDR3nt: TGTGCCAGCAGCTTATCTGCCCGCGAGCAGTACTTC
v_gene: TRBV6-1; j_gene: TRBJ2-1; abundance: many; d_gene: .; CDR3aa: CASSGRHGRSYNEQFF; CDR3nt: TGTGCCAGCTCCGGCAGGCACGGACGCTCCTACAATGAGCAGTTCTTC
v_gene: TRBV7-2; j_gene: TRBJ1-4; abundance: many; d_gene: .; CDR3aa: CASSLQGSTNEKLFF; CDR3nt: TGTGCCAGCAGCTTACAGGGTTCGACTAATGAAAAACTGTTTTTT
v_gene: TRBV28; j_gene: TRBJ1-1; abundance: few; d_gene: .; CDR3aa: CASSGGAVSWDEAFF; CDR3nt: TGTGCCAGCAGTGGGGGGGCGGTATCCTGGGACGAAGCTTTCTTT
v_gene: TRBV6-2/TRBV6-3; j_gene: TRBJ2-1; abundance: few; d_gene: .; CDR3aa: CASSQPTEPGNEQFF; CDR3nt: TGTGCCAGCAGTCAGCCGACCGAACCCGGCAATGAGCAGTTCTTC
v_gene: TRBV28; j_gene: TRBJ1-6; abundance: many; d_gene: .; CDR3aa: CASTGAPGTIVGYSPLHF; CDR3nt: TGTGCCAGCACGGGCGCCCCCGGGACAATAGTTGGGTATTCACCCCTCCACTTT
v_gene: TRBV18; j_gene: TRBJ1-2; abundance: .; d_gene: .; CDR3aa: CASSPGGVRNYGYTF; CDR3nt: TGTGCCAGCTCACCCGGGGGAGTGCGTAACTATGGCTACACCTTC
v_gene: TRBV30; j_gene: TRBJ1-1; abundance: .; d_gene: .; CDR3aa: CAWSVQMSTEAFF; CDR3nt: TGTGCCTGGAGTGTACAAATGTCCACTGAAGCTTTCTTT
v_gene: TRBV2; j_gene: TRBJ2-2; abundance: .; d_gene: TRBD2; CDR3aa: CASRGLAANTGELFF; CDR3nt: TGTGCCAGCAGAGGACTAGCCGCGAACACCGGGGAGCTGTTTTTT
v_gene: TRBV6-5; j_gene: TRBJ2-7; abundance: few; d_gene: TRBD1; CDR3aa: CASSYSVPGQGAYEQYF; CDR3nt: TGTGCCAGCAGTTACTCTGTTCCGGGACAGGGGGCCTACGAGCAGTACTTC
v_gene: TRBV20-1; j_gene: TRBJ1-1; abundance: .; d_gene: .; CDR3aa: CSAALDSLGNTEAFF; CDR3nt: TGCAGTGCTGCCCTGGACAGCTTGGGGAACACTGAAGCTTTCTTT
v_gene: TRBV6-5; j_gene: TRBJ1-6; abundance: many; d_gene: .; CDR3aa: CASSYSVRGSSYNSPLHF; CDR3nt: TGTGCCAGCAGTTACTCTGTCCGGGGAAGCTCCTATAATTCACCCCTCCACTTT
v_gene: TRBV28; j_gene: TRBJ2-7; abundance: few; d_gene: TRBD1; CDR3aa: CASSLGQGGNEQYF; CDR3nt: TGTGCCAGCAGTCTCGGACAGGGTGGGAACGAGCAGTACTTC
v_gene: TRBV15; j_gene: TRBJ1-4; abundance: many; d_gene: .; CDR3aa: CATSRDLGGAGEKLFF; CDR3nt: TGTGCCACCAGCAGAGATCTGGGAGGGGCAGGCGAAAAACTGTTTTTT
v_gene: TRBV12-3/TRBV12-4; j_gene: TRBJ1-1; abundance: .; d_gene: TRBD1; CDR3aa: CASSYDRGGTEAFF; CDR3nt: TGTGCCAGCAGTTACGACAGGGGGGGCACTGAAGCTTTCTTT
v_gene: TRBV28; j_gene: TRBJ2-3; abundance: many; d_gene: TRBD1; CDR3aa: CASTAGTGDTDTQYF; CDR3nt: TGTGCCAGCACCGCGGGGACAGGAGACACAGATACGCAGTATTTT
v_gene: TRBV6-5; j_gene: TRBJ1-3; abundance: .; d_gene: .; CDR3aa: CVSSSVGGAGNTIYF; CDR3nt: TGTGTCAGCAGTTCAGTCGGGGGCGCTGGAAACACCATATATTTT
v_gene: TRBV15; j_gene: TRBJ2-2; abundance: many; d_gene: .; CDR3aa: CATRAVLFTGELFF; CDR3nt: TGTGCCACCAGAGCGGTTTTGTTCACCGGGGAGCTGTTTTTT
v_gene: TRBV7-2; j_gene: TRBJ1-1; abundance: many; d_gene: TRBD1; CDR3aa: CASSRHRGENTEAFF; CDR3nt: TGTGCCAGCAGCCGCCACAGGGGAGAGAACACTGAAGCTTTCTTT
v_gene: TRBV20-1; j_gene: TRBJ2-7; abundance: few; d_gene: .; CDR3aa: CSARDAGEQYF; CDR3nt: TGCAGTGCTAGAGATGCGGGGGAGCAGTACTTC
v_gene: TRBV7-9; j_gene: TRBJ1-2; abundance: many; d_gene: .; CDR3aa: CASSFDSYGYTF; CDR3nt: TGTGCCAGCAGCTTCGACAGCTATGGCTACACCTTC
v_gene: TRBV7-2; j_gene: TRBJ2-1; abundance: many; d_gene: TRBD2; CDR3aa: CASSLDPSGGVINEQFF; CDR3nt: TGTGCCAGCAGCTTAGACCCTAGCGGGGGGGTCATCAATGAGCAGTTCTTC
v_gene: TRBV30; j_gene: TRBJ1-1; abundance: few; d_gene: .; CDR3aa: CAWSSQEFTEAFF; CDR3nt: TGTGCCTGGAGTTCTCAGGAGTTCACTGAAGCTTTCTTT
v_gene: TRBV7-2; j_gene: TRBJ1-2; abundance: many; d_gene: .; CDR3aa: CASSVIGYGYTF; CDR3nt: TGTGCCAGCAGCGTGATAGGGTACGGCTACACCTTC
v_gene: TRBV4-1; j_gene: TRBJ2-2; abundance: many; d_gene: TRBD2; CDR3aa: CASSQEGLAGTGELFF; CDR3nt: TGCGCCAGCAGCCAAGAAGGACTAGCGGGGACCGGGGAGCTGTTTTTT
v_gene: TRBV6-5; j_gene: TRBJ2-7; abundance: few; d_gene: .; CDR3aa: CATKATYEQYF; CDR3nt: TGTGCCACCAAGGCGACCTACGAGCAGTACTTC
v_gene: TRBV4-1; j_gene: TRBJ1-5; abundance: few; d_gene: .; CDR3aa: CASSQGQGPNQPQHF; CDR3nt: TGCGCCAGCAGCCAAGGGCAGGGGCCCAATCAGCCCCAGCATTTT
v_gene: TRBV29-1; j_gene: TRBJ2-7; abundance: few; d_gene: .; CDR3aa: CSVELRSDEQYF; CDR3nt: TGCAGCGTTGAGCTGCGCTCGGACGAGCAGTACTTC
v_gene: TRBV7-9; j_gene: TRBJ2-1; abundance: .; d_gene: .; CDR3aa: CASSQAGVHEQFF; CDR3nt: TGTGCCAGCAGTCAGGCAGGGGTCCATGAGCAGTTCTTC
v_gene: TRBV4-1; j_gene: TRBJ1-4; abundance: few; d_gene: .; CDR3aa: CASSRILPDEKLFF; CDR3nt: TGCGCCAGCAGCCGGATACTCCCTGATGAAAAACTGTTTTTT
v_gene: TRBV28; j_gene: TRBJ2-7; abundance: many; d_gene: .; CDR3aa: CASRGLKATYEQYF; CDR3nt: TGTGCCAGCAGGGGACTCAAGGCAACCTACGAGCAGTACTTC
v_gene: TRBV29-1; j_gene: TRBJ1-1; abundance: many; d_gene: .; CDR3aa: CSVEGAREAFF; CDR3nt: TGCAGCGTTGAGGGGGCCCGAGAAGCTTTCTTT
v_gene: TRBV5-1; j_gene: TRBJ1-5; abundance: few; d_gene: TRBD1; CDR3aa: CASSLNPVGTVNQPQHF; CDR3nt: TGCGCCAGCAGCTTAAATCCCGTCGGGACAGTAAATCAGCCCCAGCATTTT